The T cell receptor beta chain under discussion was sequenced for a study of blood T cell repertoires in COVID-19. Whole-study context: Samples of COVID-19 (acute and convalescent) were obtained from the United States, Italy and Spain. From T cells, B-cell-depleted T cells, or PBMCs came the material, which was cDNA or gDNA.

Methods used by the authors: For nucleated cells, counts were estimated from reference gene primer amplification. Generated by immunoSEQ multiplex PCR, the TCRdb table keeps only in-frame clones and is missing some. D and trimming come from the DNA, and the V and J calls and clone size come from that table. The sample lists about 210,000 clones, 85% to 90% occurring once. The recovered donors of Cohort 3 showed two negative PCRs, clearance, or symptom resolution. The junction had 9 bases not matched to a gene; V was cut back by 3 bases and J by 3 bases. Germline CDR1 LGHNA, CDR2 YSLEER. The CDR3 covers 16 residues.

The specimen was PBMCs or T cells enriched from blood (not recorded which). This clonotype was obtained from a man aged 30-40 years who had recovered from COVID-19. The chain is built from TRBV4-3 and TRBJ1-1; TRBD1 agrees at 8 bases. DNA for the CDR3: TGCGCCAGCAGCCAGGAGACAGGGGTCAATTACACTGAAGCTTTCTTT. Translation: CASSQETGVNYTEAFF.